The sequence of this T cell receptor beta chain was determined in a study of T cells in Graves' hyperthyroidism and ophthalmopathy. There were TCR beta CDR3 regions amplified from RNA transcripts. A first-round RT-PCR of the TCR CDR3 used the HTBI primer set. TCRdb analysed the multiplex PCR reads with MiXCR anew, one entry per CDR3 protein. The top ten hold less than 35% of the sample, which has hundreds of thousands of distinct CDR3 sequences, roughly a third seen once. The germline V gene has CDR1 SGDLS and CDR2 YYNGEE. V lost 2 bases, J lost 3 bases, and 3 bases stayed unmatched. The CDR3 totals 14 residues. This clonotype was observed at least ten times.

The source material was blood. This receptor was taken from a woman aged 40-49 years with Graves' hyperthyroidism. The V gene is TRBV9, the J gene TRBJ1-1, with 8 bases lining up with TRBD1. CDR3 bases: TGTGCCAGCAGCGTGACAGGGGCCGACACTGAAGCTTTCTTT. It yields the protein CASSVTGADTEAFF.